The next 14 T cell receptor beta chains were all read from a single sample in a study of blood T cell repertoires in COVID-19 (dated by TCRdb to about 2020). The library relied on the immunoSEQ multiplex PCR assay. In its TCRdb copy, this immuneACCESS table keeps in-frame sequences only and misses some clones. Where compared with another copy, unresolved V genes explain less than half of these, and the others have no known cause. This sample has about 97,000 clones in its table, and about 85% of those were observed once. The leading ten clones occupy 2% to 2.5% of the sample. The sequencing input was peripheral blood. The receptors originated from a man aged 45 to 65 with active COVID-19.

The CDR3: CASSARHQNTEAFF. Written as DNA, the CDR3 is TGTGCCAGCAGCGCCCGACACCAGAACACTGAAGCTTTCTTT. The chain carries TRBV13 and TRBJ1-1; D gene uncertain. V was trimmed by 5 bases and J by 1 base, leaving 11 bases between them. The CDR3 totals 14 residues. Germline CDR1 and CDR2: PRHDT and FYEKMQ (reference sequence).

This chain uses TRBV28 with TRBJ1-5; no definite D call. The V end lost 3 bases, the J end lost 4 bases, and 7 bases lay between the germline ends. Germline values: CDR1 MDHEN, CDR2 SYDVKM. The CDR3 totals 13 residues. The DNA for the CDR3 is TGTGCCAGCAGTTTGACCGGGAATCAGCCCCAGCATTTT. It yields the protein CASSLTGNQPQHF.

This sequence joins TRBV19 and TRBJ1-2; weak D call: TRBD1 (6 bases). V was clipped by 8 bases and J by 3 bases, with 13 bases between them. This CDR3 spans 13 amino acids. Germline CDR1 is LNHDA and CDR2 is SQIVND (reference sequence). CDR3 loop: CASSPKGDYGYTF. In DNA form, the CDR3 reads TGTGCCAGTTCACCAAAGGGGGACTATGGCTACACCTTC.

About this clone itself: Because it lacks the conserved phenylalanine or tryptophan at the end, this CDR3 is likely a read error. It is unclear where the CDR3 begins or ends on the DNA, so no DNA is shown, and the CDR3 is as TCRdb lists it. V is TRBV11-3 and J is TRBJ2-7; the tabulated D call, TRBD1, remains unverified against the DNA. Germline V gene sequence: CDR1 SGHNT, CDR2 YENEEA. Termini included, the CDR3 measures 8 amino acids. This CDR3 reads CASSSWPS.

This clone was recorded only once. V gene TRBV6-5 combines with J gene TRBJ1-1; 7 bases align to TRBD1. CDR1 is MNHEY, CDR2 SVGAGI, per germline. The length of the CDR3 is 15 residues. Trimming removed 4 bases from V and 2 bases from J; junction bases left unmatched: 7. The CDR3 nucleotides are TGTGCCAGCAGTTTACAGGGGCAGGGTAACACTGAAGCTTTCTTT. This sequence encodes CASSLQGQGNTEAFF.

This chain connects TRBV7-2 to TRBJ2-7; 7 bases fit TRBD2. The V and J ends lost 3 bases and 3 bases, in that order; junction bases with no gene match: 5. Germline CDR1 SGHTA, CDR2 FQGNSA. The CDR3 totals 14 residues. The CDR3 here is CASSFSGDFYEQYF. The CDR3 DNA reads TGTGCCAGCAGCTTCAGCGGGGACTTCTACGAGCAGTACTTC.

Only one count was recorded for this clone. The rearrangement joins TRBV7-3 to TRBJ2-6, with a tentative D call TRBD1 (6 bases). The germline CDR1 and CDR2 sequences are SGHTA and FQGTGA. The CDR3 consists of 17 residues. The V end was cut by 4 bases, the J end by 0 bases, with 13 bases between. CDR3 sequence (DNA): TGTGCCAGCAGCTCGAGACGGGACACCTCTGGGGCCAACGTCCTGACTTTC. Protein: CASSSRRDTSGANVLTF.

The V call is TRBV19, the J call TRBJ2-1; 11 bases map to TRBD1. The CDR3 contains 17 residues. CDR1 is LNHDA, CDR2 SQIVND, per germline (reference sequence). V trimming: 3 bases; J trimming: 9 bases; junction bases outside the gene matches: 13. In nucleotides, the CDR3 is TGTGCCAGTAGTATCGGGCTTTGGGACAGGGGGATTATTGAGCAGTTCTTC. Its translation: CASSIGLWDRGIIEQFF.

This chain uses TRBV5-4 with TRBJ2-3; D is uncertain. The ends were cut back, 0 bases at V and 7 bases at J, with 18 bases in the middle. This CDR3 comprises 16 residues. CDR1 SGHNT and CDR2 YYREEE come from the germline V gene (reference sequence). The CDR3 bases are TGTGCCAGCAGCTTGGGGAGTCGGAATTTTGCGAATACGCAGTATTTT. Its protein is CASSLGSRNFANTQYF. Looking up the rest from reference TRBV5-4 and TRBJ2-3 gives the full variable domain: ETGVTQSPTHLIKTRGQQVTLRCSSQSGHNTVSWYQQALGQGPQFIFQYYREEENGRGNFPPRFSGLQFPNYSSELNVNALELDDSALYLCASSLGSRNFANTQYFGPGTRLTVL.

The rearrangement links TRBV6-5 to TRBJ1-1, with unresolved D. The CDR3 is 14 amino acids. Germline CDR1 is MNHEY and CDR2 is SVGAGI. V was cut by 2 bases and J by 0 bases, with 7 bases left in between. CDR3 sequence (DNA): TGTGCCAGCAGTTACGGGCAGTTGAACACTGAAGCTTTCTTT. It encodes CASSYGQLNTEAFF.

CDR3 nucleotides: TGTGCCAGCAGCCGAGGGGGTAATTTGAACACTGAAGCTTTCTTT. Protein product: CASSRGGNLNTEAFF. This chain connects TRBV4-2 to TRBJ1-1; possible D gene TRBD1, 6 bases. CDR1 LGHNA and CDR2 YNFKEQ come from the germline V gene. V lost 4 bases and J lost 0, with 12 bases in between. This CDR3 region has 15 residues.

The J gene is TRBJ1-5, the V gene TRBV2; TRBD1 might be the D (5 bases). The germline V gene has CDR1 SNHLY and CDR2 FYNNEI. Trimming removed 7 bases at V and 4 bases at J, with 11 bases between. The CDR3 spans 13 residues. The CDR3 is CASTGTVNQPQHF. The CDR3 nucleotides read TGTGCCAGCACCGGGACTGTTAATCAGCCCCAGCATTTT.

The rearrangement uses TRBV20-1 and TRBJ2-7, with D perhaps matching TRBD2 (5 bases). The length of the CDR3 is 13 residues. From germline, CDR1 is DFQATT and CDR2 SNEGSKA (reference sequence). Trimming removed 3 bases at V and 5 bases at J, with 14 bases between. The CDR3 DNA sequence: TGCAGTGCTAGTCAGGACTCCCCTAACGAGCAGTACTTC. Its protein is CSASQDSPNEQYF.

The V call is TRBV12-3 or TRBV12-4, the J call TRBJ1-2; tentative D call: TRBD1 (5 bases). The ends were cut back, 7 bases at V and 2 bases at J, with 11 bases in the middle. The CDR3 runs to 13 residues. The CDR3 region has the DNA TGTGCCAGCACCTACCCAGGGAACTATGGCTACACCTTC. Amino acid sequence: CASTYPGNYGYTF.